Shown below are 25 T cell receptor beta chains from a single sample sequenced in a study of vaccination and CD4 T cells after COVID-19. Their target antigens are unknown. Cultured CD4+ T-cell DNA underwent Oncomine TCR Beta short-read sequencing. Someone extracted genomic DNA from cultured CD4+ T cells. TCRdb reprocessed the PCR reads via MiXCR and lists one record per CDR3 protein. The data hold several thousand distinct CDR3 sequences, with 28% observed a single time. Treatment defined: approximately nine-day PBMC culture with coronavirus spike peptide pools or control peptides (ViraFEST assay). Unexposed donor CD4+ T cells predated the COVID-19 pandemic, collected 2011-2018. What was sequenced was CD4+ T cells from blood, cultured in vitro. These receptors were obtained from a human donor in good health.

This chain uses TRBV20-1 with TRBJ2-1; D perhaps matches TRBD2 (5 bases). V dropped 7 bases and J dropped 6 bases, with 16 bases sitting between them. Germline V gene data show CDR1 as DFQATT and CDR2 as SNEGSKA (reference sequence). This CDR3 has 13 amino acids. CDR3 coding DNA: TGCAGTGTCGACGGACCGGCGGGCAATGAGCAGTTCTTC. Residues: CSVDGPAGNEQFF.

This clonotype has just a few counts. This chain joins TRBV2 and TRBJ1-5; D is unresolved. Germline CDR1 reads SNHLY; CDR2 reads FYNNEI. The ends were cut back, 4 bases at V and 1 base at J, with 5 bases in the middle. CDR3 length: 13 residues. CDR3 sequence (DNA): TGTGCCAGCAGTGTTCAGAGCAATCAGCCCCAGCATTTT. Translation gives CASSVQSNQPQHF.

This clonotype was detected a few times. V gene TRBV6-1 combines with J gene TRBJ1-6, with D unresolved. The CDR3 has 16 amino acids. V lost 7 bases, J lost 0 bases, and 13 bases lay in between. From germline, CDR1 is MNHNS and CDR2 SASEGT. The chain's CDR3 is CASKGTQSSYNSPLHF. Written as DNA, the CDR3 is TGTGCCAGCAAGGGAACGCAGAGCTCCTATAATTCACCCCTCCACTTT.

The CDR3 protein is CASTDEGGTDTQYF. The CDR3, as DNA: TGTGCCAGTACCGACGAAGGGGGCACAGATACGCAGTATTTT. The chain couples TRBV19 to TRBJ2-3; the D gene is possibly TRBD1 (5 bases). V lost 7 bases to trimming and J lost 1 base, with 12 bases between them. The CDR3 is 14 residues long. Germline CDR1 LNHDA, CDR2 SQIVND (reference sequence). Based on the CDR3 plus reference TRBV19 and TRBJ2-3, the full variable domain is DGGITQSPKYLFRKEGQNVTLSCEQNLNHDAMYWYRQDPGQGLRLIYYSQIVNDFQKGDIAEGYSVSREKKESFPLTVTSAQKNPTAFYLCASTDEGGTDTQYFGPGTRLTVL.

The V call is TRBV20-1, the J call TRBJ2-3; 7 bases align to TRBD2. Trimming removed 6 bases from V and 5 bases from J; junction bases left unmatched: 17. The CDR3 loop spans 16 amino acids. The germline V gene encodes CDR1 DFQATT and CDR2 SNEGSKA (reference sequence). The CDR3 coding sequence is TGCAGTGCCCAACACCGGACTAGTCGGCATGAAGATACGCAGTATTTT. Protein product: CSAQHRTSRHEDTQYF.

The V and J genes are TRBV12-3 or TRBV12-4 and TRBJ1-1, with unresolved D. Trimming cost V 7 bases and J 0 bases, with 12 bases left between them. CDR3 length equals 14 residues. The chain's CDR3 is CASIPGRMNTEAFF. CDR3 sequence (DNA): TGTGCCAGCATTCCCGGCCGAATGAACACTGAAGCTTTCTTT.

This clonotype was detected only a few times. The chain couples TRBV7-8 to TRBJ1-1; 7 positions agree with TRBD1. The CDR3 is 13 amino acids. Germline V gene data show CDR1 as SGHVS and CDR2 as FQNEAQ. The trim removed 6 bases at V and 3 bases at J, leaving 4 bases unmatched. The CDR3 coding sequence is TGTGCCAGCAGTTTTCAGGGGGACACTGAAGCTTTCTTT. Translated, it gives CASSFQGDTEAFF.

This clonotype has more than one count but fewer than ten. Here the CDR3 DNA reads TGTGCCAGCGGTCAGATTCGGACAGGGGGCTTCTATGGCTACACCTTC. The encoded protein is CASGQIRTGGFYGYTF. This sequence joins TRBV6-1 and TRBJ1-2; 11 nucleotides align to TRBD1. The V gene end was trimmed by 8 bases and the J gene end by 4 bases; junction bases not matched to a gene: 12. From germline, CDR1 is MNHNS and CDR2 SASEGT. This CDR3 region has 16 residues.

This clonotype appeared a few times. The rearrangement uses TRBV21-1 and TRBJ2-3; TRBD1, as called in the table, went unchecked against the DNA. TRBV21-1 is given as a pseudogene. The CDR3 contains 14 residues. CDR3 in amino acids: CASSMGTGTDTQYF. CDR3 nucleotides: TGTGCCAGCAGCATGGGGACAGGGACAGATACGCAGTATTTT.

This clonotype was detected a few times. The chain combines TRBV5-1 with TRBJ1-2; 11 positions match TRBD1. Germline V gene lookup returns CDR1 SGHRS and CDR2 YFSETQ. The CDR3 loop spans 13 amino acids. The J segment lost 7 bases and the V segment lost 3 bases, leaving 2 bases of the junction unmatched. The CDR3 sequence is CASSSGTGGGYTF. The CDR3 nucleotides read TGCGCCAGCAGCTCGGGGACAGGGGGTGGCTACACCTTC.

The J gene is TRBJ1-5, the V gene TRBV6-1, with TRBD1 matching over 8 bases. V was pared by 6 bases and J by 7 bases, with 8 bases of the junction left unmatched. Germline-derived CDR1 and CDR2 are MNHNS and SASEGT. This CDR3 comprises 14 residues. In nucleotides, the CDR3 is TGTGCCAGCAGCTCAGGGGGCTGGAGGCAGCCCCAGCATTTT. Its translation is CASSSGGWRQPQHF.

V and J are TRBV20-1 and TRBJ2-7; no clear D. Trimming took off 1 base at V and 2 bases at J, with 12 bases between the two ends. The CDR3 has 14 residues. Germline CDR1 is DFQATT and CDR2 is SNEGSKA (reference sequence). CDR3 in DNA: TGCAGTGCTAGAGCCGGGTTTAATGCCTACGAGCAGTACTTC. Amino acids: CSARAGFNAYEQYF.

This clonotype was seen a handful of times. The rearrangement uses TRBV7-2 and TRBJ2-1; D uncertain. Looked up from germline, CDR1 is SGHTA and CDR2 is FQGNSA. The V gene lost 5 bases and the J gene lost 2 bases, with 1 base spanning the gap. This CDR3 is 11 amino acids long. Here the CDR3 reads CASSPYNEQFF. CDR3 DNA sequence: TGTGCCAGCAGCCCCTACAATGAGCAGTTCTTC. The variable domain in full, completed from reference TRBV7-2 and TRBJ2-1, reads GAGVSQSPSNKVTEKGKDVELRCDPISGHTALYWYRQSLGQGLEFLIYFQGNSAPDKSGLPSDRFSAERTGGSVSTLTIQRTQQEDSAVYLCASSPYNEQFFGPGTRLTVL.

This chain connects TRBV7-3 to TRBJ2-3; TRBD1 is a possible D gene (6 bases). The CDR3 has 15 residues. The germline gives CDR1 SGHTA, CDR2 FQGTGA. Deletions cut 5 bases from V and 0 bases from J, with 12 bases between. The CDR3 nucleotides are TGTGCCAGCAGCCCCCAGGGGCGAAGCACAGATACGCAGTATTTT. Translated, it gives CASSPQGRSTDTQYF.

The CDR3 DNA reads TGCGCCAGCAGCCAAGATCCGAAGGGGGCGAACACCGGGGAGCTGTTTTTT. Its translation: CASSQDPKGANTGELFF. The rearrangement uses TRBV4-1 and TRBJ2-2, with D possibly being TRBD1 (6 bases). The CDR3 totals 17 residues. The germline gives CDR1 MGHRA, CDR2 YSYEKL. Between the trimmed V and J ends, which lost 0 bases and 0 bases, there was a span of 11 bases.

V gene TRBV6-4 combines with J gene TRBJ2-1; 8 nucleotides match TRBD2. Germline loops: CDR1 MRHNA, CDR2 SNTAGT. CDR3 size: 15 residues. J lost 6 bases, V lost 6 bases, and 10 bases had no gene match. The CDR3: CASRTTSGGPNEQFF. CDR3 nucleotides: TGTGCCAGCAGGACAACTAGCGGAGGTCCCAATGAGCAGTTCTTC.

The chain uses TRBV7-2 and TRBJ2-7; 7 bases map to TRBD2. This CDR3 has 14 amino acids. With V trimmed by 9 bases and J by 0 bases, 8 bases remained unmatched. CDR1 SGHTA and CDR2 FQGNSA come from the germline V gene. The CDR3 DNA reads TGTGCCAGATTTACTAGCGTTGACTCCTACGAGCAGTACTTC. Translation: CARFTSVDSYEQYF.

The CDR3 DNA is TGCAGTGCTGCCGGAACCCAGACAGGCTACAATGAGCAGTTCTTC. Translating it yields CSAAGTQTGYNEQFF. The gene calls are TRBV20-1 and TRBJ2-1, with D possibly being TRBD1 (6 bases). Germline V gives CDR1 DFQATT, CDR2 SNEGSKA (reference sequence). CDR3 length: 15 amino acids. The germline V and J ends were trimmed by 5 bases and 3 bases, with 17 bases remaining between them.

V gene TRBV5-4 combines with J gene TRBJ1-5; 10 bases agree with TRBD1. Germline values: CDR1 SGHNT, CDR2 YYREEE (reference sequence). Trimming cost V 2 bases and J 3 bases; bases outside gene matches: 2. The CDR3 covers 15 residues. CDR3: CASSFGTGVNQPQHF. The DNA for the CDR3 is TGTGCCAGCAGCTTTGGGACAGGGGTCAATCAGCCCCAGCATTTT.

The chain has TRBV18 and TRBJ2-7, with a tentative D call TRBD2 (5 bases). Trimming removed 6 bases at V and 0 bases at J, with 18 bases between. CDR3 length equals 16 residues. Germline V gene data show CDR1 as KGHSH and CDR2 as LQKENI. Written as DNA, the CDR3 is TGTGCCAGCTCCCCGGCGTCGAGGGCCAACTCCTACGAGCAGTACTTC. This translates into CASSPASRANSYEQYF.

V and J are TRBV9 and TRBJ2-1; D is possibly TRBD1 or TRBD2 (6 bases each). CDR3 size: 13 residues. Germline CDR1 and CDR2: SGDLS and YYNGEE. Trimming took off 4 bases at V and 7 bases at J, with 12 bases between the two ends. The CDR3 region has the DNA TGTGCCAGCAGCACAGGAGGGGGGAATGAGCAGTTCTTC. Translated: CASSTGGGNEQFF.

This clonotype turned up a few times. This chain joins TRBV6-1 and TRBJ2-3; D gene uncertain. The CDR3 extends over 13 amino acids. Trimming stripped 8 bases from V and 0 bases from J, with 9 bases between. From germline, CDR1 is MNHNS and CDR2 SASEGT. DNA of the CDR3: TGTGCCAGCCAAGTGGGAAGCACAGATACGCAGTATTTT. Protein product: CASQVGSTDTQYF.

In this sample, this clonotype turned up a few times. V gene TRBV24-1 combines with J gene TRBJ2-1; weak D call: TRBD1 (6 bases). CDR1 and CDR2 (germline): KGHDR, SFDVKD. Trimming pared 5 bases from V and 12 bases from J, leaving 13 bases between. CDR3 length: 12 residues. CDR3: CATSVQGLVQFF. Written as DNA, the CDR3 is TGTGCCACCAGTGTGCAGGGGCTTGTGCAGTTCTTC.

The chain employs TRBV28 and TRBJ2-7, with D unclear. CDR3 length equals 12 residues. Trimming pared 7 bases from V and 0 bases from J, leaving 7 bases between. The germline V gene encodes CDR1 MDHEN and CDR2 SYDVKM. CDR3 DNA: TGTGCCAGCACCCCGAGCTCCTACGAGCAGTACTTC. It is translated as CASTPSSYEQYF.

A few counts support this clonotype. This sequence joins TRBV19 and TRBJ2-1; 9 positions agree with TRBD2. Germline loops: CDR1 LNHDA, CDR2 SQIVND (reference sequence). The CDR3 runs to 17 residues. J lost 6 bases, V lost 4 bases, and 13 bases had no gene match. For the CDR3, the DNA is TGTGCCAGTAGTAGACTACTCGGTAGCGGGAGTTTCAATGAGCAGTTCTTC. This encodes CASSRLLGSGSFNEQFF.